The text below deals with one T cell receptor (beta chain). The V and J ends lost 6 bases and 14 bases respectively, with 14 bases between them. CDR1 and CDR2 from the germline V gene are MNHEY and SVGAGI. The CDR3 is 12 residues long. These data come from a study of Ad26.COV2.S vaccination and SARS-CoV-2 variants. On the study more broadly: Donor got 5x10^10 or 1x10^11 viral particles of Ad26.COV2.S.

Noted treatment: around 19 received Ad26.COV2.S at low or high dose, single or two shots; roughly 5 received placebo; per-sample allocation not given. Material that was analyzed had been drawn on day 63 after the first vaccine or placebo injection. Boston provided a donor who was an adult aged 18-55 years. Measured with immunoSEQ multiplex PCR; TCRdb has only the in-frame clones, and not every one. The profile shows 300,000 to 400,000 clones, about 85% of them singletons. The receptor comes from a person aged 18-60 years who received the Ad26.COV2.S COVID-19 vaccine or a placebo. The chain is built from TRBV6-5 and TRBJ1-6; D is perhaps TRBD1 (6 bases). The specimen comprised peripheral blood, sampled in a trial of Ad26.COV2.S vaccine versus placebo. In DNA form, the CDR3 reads TGTGCCAGCAGAGTAACAGGGAGATCCCTCCACTTT. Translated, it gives CASRVTGRSLHF.